This TCR beta chain originates from a study of shared clonotypes between healthy human individuals (dated by TCRdb to about 2020). About the full investigation: A couple of women and three men aged 18 to 49 years were included in the cohort. For each donor, three plates each were used for CD4 naive and CD4 memory, two plates were used for CD8 naive, and one plate was used for CD8 memory. Blood TCR repertoires of 5 or 6 healthy adults were deeply sequenced to estimate repertoire size and the extent of clonotype sharing between individuals. Libraries were prepared and TCR repertoires were sequenced by different laboratories using diverse techniques, in order to increase sequencing depth and limit assay-specific biases. Between about 0.85 and 9.5 billion PBMCs per donor were obtained by leukapheresis.

TCR CDR3 regions were amplified from genomic DNA by multiplex PCR using the deep immunoSEQ assay. For each cell subset, the extracted genomic DNA was distributed evenly across all wells of several immunoSEQ 96-well plates, and each plate served as one replicate. For sorted subsets, each replicate PCR was loaded with about 0.2 ug genomic DNA, equivalent to about 30,000 T cell genomes. Purified libraries were quantified with a Qubit 3.0 fluorometer, sized on a Bioanalyzer 2100, and re-quantified with the KAPA Library Quantification kit. Every immunoSEQ 96-well plate was sequenced on a dedicated single-read 150-cycle Illumina NextSeq 550 flow cell. On the study's bioinformatics: Because the immunoSEQ output included only junctional sequences and no quality scores, the filtering could not be the same as the filtering used for full-length reads. Sequences were annotated with PyIR, a Python wrapper for IgBLAST v1.9, using IMGT germline references to assign V/J genes and CDR3. Reads were filtered out if the reads had weak V/J assignments (E-value above 1e-6), no CDR3, stop codons, out-of-frame junctions, or ambiguous translated residues. A V3J clonotype was defined by an identical inferred V gene, J gene, and CDR3 amino acid sequence. To compute the percentage overlap between repertoires, the number of shared unique clonotypes was divided by the size of the smaller repertoire. Three approaches were used to assess repertoire richness: RTK rarefaction, the Chao1 estimator, and Recon v2.1 estimates of unobserved clonotypes. Generation probabilities were computed with OLGA for all TCRbeta clonotypes obtained by the gDNA method from several donors. Sourced from immuneACCESS, this table was stored by TCRdb with only in-frame sequences that have V and J called. A share of the clones is absent; for the studies checked, an unresolved V gene accounts for under half, and the remainder has no known explanation. V and J calls and clone size are as listed in that table; D and trimming were resolved from the DNA. This sample holds more than 900,000 clones; 75% to 85% were observed only once. The top ten constitute 0.55% to 0.7% of the sample.

The trim is 8 bases for V and 5 bases for J, with a gap of 9 bases between the germline ends. The CDR3 sequence holds 11 residues, the cysteine and phenylalanine included. The entry retains the CDR3 DNA only, 33 bases that are in frame from base 1. In the germline V gene (reference sequence), CDR1 corresponds to MNHNY and CDR2 to SVGAGI. As regards this clone: The specificity of this receptor is unknown. No per-base quality is available; no much larger clone lies one base away.

The donors were healthy, HIV-negative adults who had no recently reported acute infections or vaccinations. Only Caucasian adults living in Nashville, Tennessee, USA were represented among the donors. CD4+ T cells were enriched by magnetic negative selection, after which naive cells were positively selected on CD45RA and the negative fraction was taken as the memory subset. Blood was collected by leukapheresis, and PBMCs were isolated by Ficoll-Histopaque density gradient centrifugation and then cryopreserved in liquid nitrogen vapor phase. Analytical flow cytometry was used to check the purity and quantity of every magnetically sorted T cell population. Genomic DNA was isolated from each sorted fraction and quantified by UV absorbance on a Nanodrop 2000c. Results and caveats for the whole study, not just this receptor: Because the study included only a small number of donors, the genetic and exposure-history diversity represented was limited. Pairwise subsampling indicated that sequencing depth was expected to affect the degree of clonotype sharing among donors. Naive subsets generally had larger estimated clonotype richness than memory subsets. Rarefaction of sorted-subset datasets indicated incomplete sequencing despite the large sequencing depth. Clonotypes shared by all four sorted-subset donors showed higher generation probabilities than non-shared clonotypes. Across a few donors, roughly 5% of naive CD4, roughly 3.8% of naive CD8, 2.3% of memory CD4, and 0.4% to 0.45% of memory CD8 clonotypes were shared. Sampling was restricted to blood, and TCR repertoires in tissues likely differ from the TCR repertoires found in blood.

Sample: memory CD4+ T cells from PBMCs. In light of the paper, this sample's cell subset or site label describes: CD45RA-negative fraction. This sequence was found in a man between 18 and 35 years old in good health. Some clones in this sample may be carry-over from other donors' samples. This chain is built from TRBV6-6 and TRBJ1-2; the D gene is not confidently resolved. In nucleotide form, the sequence is TGTGCCAGCTACACGGTTTATGGCTACACCTTC. Translated, this gives CASYTVYGYTF.